This is a list of T cell receptor beta chains from one sample in a study of STAT5B mutations in CD4+ large granular lymphocyte leukemia. Using immunoSEQ multiplex PCR, the repertoire was profiled, and TCRdb retains in-frame clones only, with some absent. This sample has more than 25,000 clones, with roughly 84% found just once. Sequencing input: CD4+ T cells from blood buffy coats. The receptor set was obtained from a human donor in good health. The CDR3 runs from the conserved cysteine through the conserved F or W. The D gene is left open where the match is weak. Size is stated for part of the rows, as once, few or many counts, or as a class when the clone is expanded.

J gene,V gene,clone size,D gene,CDR3 protein,CDR3 DNA
TRBJ2-1,TRBV7-8,-,-,CASSLDPTANEQFF,TGTGCCAGCAGCTTAGACCCTACGGCTAATGAGCAGTTCTTC
TRBJ2-1,TRBV5-1,few,TRBD1,CASSSGTVNEQFF,TGCGCCAGCAGCTCAGGGACAGTCAATGAGCAGTTCTTC
TRBJ2-7,TRBV2,-,-,CASSGRLGSYEQYF,TGTGCCAGCAGCGGCCGACTAGGCTCCTACGAGCAGTACTTC
TRBJ1-5,TRBV5-1,-,TRBD1,CASSSTGDGNQPQHF,TGCGCCAGCAGCAGTACAGGGGACGGCAATCAGCCCCAGCATTTT
TRBJ2-1,TRBV29-1,-,-,CSVERGLTYNEQFF,TGCAGCGTTGAGAGGGGGTTAACGTACAATGAGCAGTTCTTC
TRBJ1-1,TRBV6-4,few,-,CASGGLGAEAFF,TGTGCCAGCGGGGGGCTCGGGGCTGAAGCTTTCTTT
TRBJ1-1,TRBV2,-,-,CASSTTGNTEAFF,TGTGCCAGCAGTACGACAGGGAACACTGAAGCTTTCTTT
TRBJ1-1,TRBV5-1,-,TRBD1,CASSPGTVNTEAFF,TGCGCCAGCAGCCCTGGGACAGTTAACACTGAAGCTTTCTTT
TRBJ1-1,TRBV4-1,-,-,CASSQDRGYRTEAFF,TGCGCCAGCAGCCAAGATCGGGGTTATCGCACTGAAGCTTTCTTT
TRBJ1-1,TRBV7-9,few,-,CASSFDPNTEAFF,TGTGCCAGCAGCTTCGACCCGAACACTGAAGCTTTCTTT
TRBJ1-4,TRBV12-5,-,-,CASGSREDRSNEKLFF,TGTGCTAGTGGTTCCCGTGAGGACAGATCCAATGAAAAACTGTTTTTT
TRBJ1-1,TRBV10-2,-,-,CASRGTGLGNTEAFF,TGCGCCAGCAGAGGCACAGGCCTGGGGAACACTGAAGCTTTCTTT
TRBJ1-6,TRBV5-1,few,-,CASSFGGQNDSPLHF,TGCGCCAGCAGCTTTGGGGGGCAGAACGATTCACCCCTCCACTTT
TRBJ1-5,TRBV19,few,-,CASKTGNQPQHF,TGTGCCAGTAAAACAGGCAATCAGCCCCAGCATTTT
TRBJ2-1,TRBV10-3,-,TRBD2,CATSGTSGSNEQFF,TGTGCCACCTCCGGGACTAGCGGGTCGAATGAGCAGTTCTTC
TRBJ2-1,TRBV5-1,-,TRBD2,CASSLIAGGAYNEQFF,TGCGCCAGCAGCTTGATAGCGGGGGGCGCCTACAATGAGCAGTTCTTC
TRBJ1-5,TRBV10-3,few,-,CAIRSGDYSNQPQHF,TGTGCCATCCGGAGTGGCGACTATAGCAATCAGCCCCAGCATTTT
TRBJ2-2,TRBV19,-,-,CASSIQGTNTGELFF,TGTGCCAGTAGTATCCAGGGGACGAACACCGGGGAGCTGTTTTTT
TRBJ1-1,TRBV7-2,few,-,CASSLVTGMNTEAFF,TGTGCCAGCAGCTTAGTCACAGGGATGAACACTGAAGCTTTCTTT
TRBJ2-1,TRBV4-3,-,-,CASSRALGFYNEQFF,TGCGCCAGCAGCCGGGCCCTAGGGTTCTACAATGAGCAGTTCTTC
TRBJ2-5,TRBV20-1,-,-,CSAVVSETQYF,TGCAGTGCTGTGGTTTCAGAGACCCAGTACTTC
TRBJ2-1,TRBV19,-,TRBD2,CASSMELASYNEQFF,TGTGCCAGTAGTATGGAACTAGCGTCCTACAATGAGCAGTTCTTC
TRBJ2-1,TRBV27,once,-,CATAIGGNNEQFF,TGTGCCACCGCGATAGGGGGGAACAATGAGCAGTTCTTC
TRBJ2-1,TRBV4-3,-,-,CASSQDLTANEQFF,TGCGCCAGCAGCCAAGATCTGACCGCCAATGAGCAGTTCTTC
TRBJ1-5,TRBV7-7,few,TRBD1,CASGTGQAAQPQHF,TGTGCTAGCGGCACCGGACAGGCGGCTCAGCCCCAGCATTTT
TRBJ1-1,TRBV6-5,-,-,CASSWRFTEAFF,TGTGCCAGCAGTTGGAGATTCACTGAAGCTTTCTTT
TRBJ1-1,TRBV19,-,-,CASSIQRNTEAFF,TGTGCCAGTAGTATACAACGGAACACTGAAGCTTTCTTT
TRBJ2-4,TRBV6-4,once,-,CASTTGPPLDGADIQYF,TGTGCCAGCACCACTGGGCCCCCGCTGGACGGCGCCGACATTCAGTACTTC
TRBJ2-1,TRBV7-2,once,TRBD1,CASSLERLTGGNEQFF,TGTGCCAGCAGTTTGGAGCGATTGACAGGGGGCAATGAGCAGTTCTTC
TRBJ2-7,TRBV5-1,-,TRBD1,CASSSDRGSYEQYF,TGCGCCAGCAGCTCAGACAGGGGATCCTACGAGCAGTACTTC
TRBJ1-6,TRBV19,-,TRBD1,CASSMGQGLNSPLHF,TGTGCCAGTAGTATGGGACAGGGTTTAAATTCACCCCTCCACTTT
TRBJ1-1,TRBV11-2,-,-,CASSPQVNTEAFF,TGTGCCAGCAGCCCACAAGTGAACACTGAAGCTTTCTTT
TRBJ1-1,TRBV19,few,-,CASSISGSRDTEAFF,TGTGCCAGTAGTATATCCGGTAGTCGCGACACTGAAGCTTTCTTT
TRBJ1-1,TRBV7-9,-,-,CASSLEINTEAFF,TGTGCCAGCAGCTTAGAAATAAACACTGAAGCTTTCTTT
TRBJ1-4,TRBV19,-,-,CASTRTDTLVKELFF,TGTGCCAGTACCCGGACCGATACTTTGGTGAAGGAACTGTTTTTT
TRBJ2-2,TRBV7-2,-,-,CASSLGRTGELFF,TGTGCCAGCAGCTTAGGCAGGACCGGGGAGCTGTTTTTT
TRBJ2-1,TRBV19,-,TRBD2,CASSHPSVAGYNEQFF,TGTGCCAGTAGCCACCCCTCGGTAGCGGGGTATAATGAGCAGTTCTTC
TRBJ1-1,TRBV7-9,-,TRBD1,CASSYPGQGHITEAFF,TGTGCCAGCAGCTATCCTGGACAGGGTCATATTACTGAAGCTTTCTTT
TRBJ1-3,TRBV7-9,-,-,CASSLVEQVSGNTIYF,TGTGCCAGCAGCTTAGTCGAACAGGTCTCTGGAAACACCATATATTTT
TRBJ1-6,TRBV6-5,few,TRBD1,CASSYSETGGSPLHF,TGTGCCAGCAGTTACTCGGAGACAGGGGGGTCACCCCTCCACTTT
TRBJ2-3,TRBV18,-,TRBD2,CASSPPGLAGGPQYF,TGTGCCAGCTCACCACCCGGACTAGCGGGGGGACCGCAGTATTTT
TRBJ2-2,TRBV7-7,-,-,CASSLGSGLNTGELFF,TGTGCTAGCAGCTTAGGGTCGGGGCTCAACACCGGGGAGCTGTTTTTT
TRBJ1-5,TRBV6-5,-,-,CASSPRDKEFTPQHF,TGTGCCAGCAGTCCCCGGGACAAGGAGTTCACGCCCCAGCATTTT
TRBJ1-3,TRBV28,-,-,CASRRGAGTIKSSGNTIYF,TGTGCCAGCAGACGGGGGGCAGGGACAATTAAAAGCTCTGGAAACACCATATATTTT
TRBJ2-4,TRBV11-2,once,TRBD1,CASSRDSPGIQYF,TGTGCCAGCAGCAGGGACAGCCCGGGCATTCAGTACTTC
TRBJ2-1,TRBV6-5,once,-,CATQKGGTDYNEQFF,TGTGCCACCCAGAAAGGCGGGACGGATTACAATGAGCAGTTCTTC
TRBJ2-3,TRBV7-2,-,TRBD2,CASSLVHGGAWGDTQYF,TGTGCCAGCAGCTTAGTTCACGGGGGGGCCTGGGGAGATACGCAGTATTTT
TRBJ2-7,TRBV11-2,-,-,CASSLVHGEQYF,TGTGCCAGCAGCTTAGTGCATGGTGAGCAGTACTTC
TRBJ1-6,TRBV7-5,-,-,CARSLRVNSPLHF,TGTGCCAGAAGCTTAAGGGTGAACTCACCCCTCCACTTT
TRBJ1-3,TRBV5-6,-,-,CASSFWGLVGSGNTIYF,TGTGCCAGCAGCTTCTGGGGCCTCGTAGGGTCTGGAAACACCATATATTTT
TRBJ1-1,TRBV18,few,-,CASSPRTSVEAFF,TGTGCCAGCTCACCAAGGACATCAGTTGAAGCTTTCTTT